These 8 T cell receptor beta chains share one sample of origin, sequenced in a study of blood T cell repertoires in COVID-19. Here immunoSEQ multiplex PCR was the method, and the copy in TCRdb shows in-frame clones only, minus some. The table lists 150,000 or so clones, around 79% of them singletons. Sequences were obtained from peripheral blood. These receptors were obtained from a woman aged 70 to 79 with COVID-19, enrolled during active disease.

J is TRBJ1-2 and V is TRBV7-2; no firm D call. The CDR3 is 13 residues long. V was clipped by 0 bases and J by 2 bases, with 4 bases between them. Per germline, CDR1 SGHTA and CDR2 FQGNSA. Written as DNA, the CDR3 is TGTGCCAGCAGCTTAGCACAGAACTATGGCTACACCTTC. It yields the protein CASSLAQNYGYTF. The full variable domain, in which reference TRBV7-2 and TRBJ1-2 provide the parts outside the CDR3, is GAGVSQSPSNKVTEKGKDVELRCDPISGHTALYWYRQSLGQGLEFLIYFQGNSAPDKSGLPSDRFSAERTGGSVSTLTIQRTQQEDSAVYLCASSLAQNYGYTFGSGTRLTVV.

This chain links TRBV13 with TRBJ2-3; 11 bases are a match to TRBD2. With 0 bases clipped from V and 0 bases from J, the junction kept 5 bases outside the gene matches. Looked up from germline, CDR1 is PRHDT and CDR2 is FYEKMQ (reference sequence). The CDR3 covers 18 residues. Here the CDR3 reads CASSLGLAGGSSTDTQYF. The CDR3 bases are TGTGCCAGCAGCTTAGGCCTAGCGGGGGGTTCCAGCACAGATACGCAGTATTTT.

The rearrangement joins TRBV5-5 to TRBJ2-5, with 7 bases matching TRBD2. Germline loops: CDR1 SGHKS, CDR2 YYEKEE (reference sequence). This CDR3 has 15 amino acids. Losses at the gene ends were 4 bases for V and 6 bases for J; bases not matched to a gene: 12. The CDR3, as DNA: TGTGCCAGCAGCCCTGCGGGGCGGGGGAGTAAGACCCAGTACTTC. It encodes CASSPAGRGSKTQYF. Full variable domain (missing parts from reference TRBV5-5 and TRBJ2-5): DAGVTQSPTHLIKTRGQQVTLRCSPISGHKSVSWYQQVLGQGPQFIFQYYEKEERGRGNFPDRFSARQFPNYSSELNVNALLLGDSALYLCASSPAGRGSKTQYFGPGTRLLVL.

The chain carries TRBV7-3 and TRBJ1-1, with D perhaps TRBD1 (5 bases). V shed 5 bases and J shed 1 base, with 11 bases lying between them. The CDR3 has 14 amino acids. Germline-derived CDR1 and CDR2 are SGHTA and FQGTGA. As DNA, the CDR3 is TGTGCCAGCAGCCGCGTGGGGCCGAACACTGAAGCTTTCTTT. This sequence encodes CASSRVGPNTEAFF.

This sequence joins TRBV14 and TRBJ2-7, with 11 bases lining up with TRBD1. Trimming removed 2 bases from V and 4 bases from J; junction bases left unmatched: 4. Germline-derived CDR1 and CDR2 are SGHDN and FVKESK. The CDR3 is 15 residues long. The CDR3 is CASSQRDRGWYEQYF. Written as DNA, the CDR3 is TGTGCCAGCAGCCAAAGGGACAGGGGGTGGTACGAGCAGTACTTC.

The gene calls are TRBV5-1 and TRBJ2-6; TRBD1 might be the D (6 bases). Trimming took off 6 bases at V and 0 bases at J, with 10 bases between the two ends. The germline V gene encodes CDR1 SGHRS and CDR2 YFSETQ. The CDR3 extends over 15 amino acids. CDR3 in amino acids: CASTTGPSGANVLTF. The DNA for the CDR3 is TGCGCCAGCACGACAGGACCCTCTGGGGCCAACGTCCTGACTTTC.

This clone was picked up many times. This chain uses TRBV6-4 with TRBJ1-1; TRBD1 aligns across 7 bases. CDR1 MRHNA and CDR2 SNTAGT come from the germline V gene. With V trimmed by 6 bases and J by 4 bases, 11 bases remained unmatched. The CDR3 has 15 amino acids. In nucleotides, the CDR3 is TGTGCCAGCAGGAGAACAGGGGCCAACCCCACTGAAGCTTTCTTT. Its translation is CASRRTGANPTEAFF.

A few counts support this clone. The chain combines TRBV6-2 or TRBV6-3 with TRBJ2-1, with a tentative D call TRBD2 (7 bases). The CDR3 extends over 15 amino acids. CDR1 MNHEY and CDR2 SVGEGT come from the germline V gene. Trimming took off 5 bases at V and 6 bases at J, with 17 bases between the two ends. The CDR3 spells CASSGLGGGGNEQFF. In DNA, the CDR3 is TGTGCCAGCAGTGGACTGGGGGGAGGGGGCAATGAGCAGTTCTTC.